Reported below is one T cell receptor (beta chain). No antigen is known for it. The CDR3 runs to 14 residues. V was cut by 2 bases and J by 1 base, with 8 bases left in between. Per the germline V gene, CDR1 is MDHEN and CDR2 is SYDVKM. This specimen belongs to a study of T cell responses to AZD1222 COVID-19 vaccine. Study-wide findings and caveats: Seropositive AZD1222 recipients at baseline numbered only five to seven. Mostly white British, mostly female donors; authors suggested clonal diversity may be underestimated. Rises in breadth and depth of Spike-specific TCRs came after two AZD1222 doses.

Libraries were prepared by immunoSEQ multiplex PCR; TCRdb keeps only in-frame clonotypes and omits some of them. This table has some 130,000 clones, around 90% appearing once. The receptor was derived from an adult who received the AZD1222 COVID-19 vaccine. V usage is TRBV28 and J usage is TRBJ1-1; D is ambiguous. The input for sequencing was peripheral blood, taken 28 days after the second AZD1222 dose. The CDR3, as DNA: TGTGCCAGCAGTTTAGGCTCATCGAACACTGAAGCTTTCTTT. Translated, it gives CASSLGSSNTEAFF.